Below, one TCR beta chain is given with its context. What it recognizes is unknown. The PCR employed 60 Vbeta primers together with 13 Jbeta primers. In the original workflow: A later analysis tallied 80 million to 100 million unique TCR beta chains, around 12 million of them shared. TCRdb keeps only in-frame clones here, not all; method: immunoSEQ multiplex PCR. V and J calls and clone size are those listed in that table; D and trimming were worked out from the DNA. The sample lists approximately 240,000 clones; roughly four fifths were seen once. This sample was taken from a study of cytomegalovirus exposure and HLA in healthy donors. Study-level findings and limits: Relative to equally common others, HLA-associated TCR beta chains showed greater clonal expansion in a later analysis. Follow-up analysis later connected one missense variant in DCLRE1C with trimming of TCR beta V- and J-genes. A later analysis found common viral pathogens apparently linked to several of the most significant clusters.

Germline lookup yields CDR1 MNHNS and CDR2 SASEGT. V gave up 6 bases and J gave up 7 bases, with 12 bases separating them. This CDR3 comprises 13 residues. Sequencing input: PBMCs. The origin of this receptor is a woman aged 40 to 50 in good health and CMV-seronegative. J is TRBJ2-2 and V is TRBV6-1; D not certain. Written as DNA, the CDR3 is TGTGCCAGCAGAGATAGCACCCTCGGGGAGCTGTTTTTT. This gives the protein CASRDSTLGELFF.